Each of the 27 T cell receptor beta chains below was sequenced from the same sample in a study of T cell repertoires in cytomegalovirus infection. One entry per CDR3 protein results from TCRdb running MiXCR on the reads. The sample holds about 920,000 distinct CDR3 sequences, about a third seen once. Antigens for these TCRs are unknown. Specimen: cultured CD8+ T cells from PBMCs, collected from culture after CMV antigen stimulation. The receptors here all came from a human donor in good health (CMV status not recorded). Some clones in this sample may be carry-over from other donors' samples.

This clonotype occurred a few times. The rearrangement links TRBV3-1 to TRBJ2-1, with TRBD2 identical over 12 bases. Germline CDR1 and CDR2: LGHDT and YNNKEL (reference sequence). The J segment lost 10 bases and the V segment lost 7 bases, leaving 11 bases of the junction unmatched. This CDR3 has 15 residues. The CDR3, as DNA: TGTGCCAGCAACATTGGTCTAGCGGGGGGGTCCGAGCAGTTCTTC. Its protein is CASNIGLAGGSEQFF.

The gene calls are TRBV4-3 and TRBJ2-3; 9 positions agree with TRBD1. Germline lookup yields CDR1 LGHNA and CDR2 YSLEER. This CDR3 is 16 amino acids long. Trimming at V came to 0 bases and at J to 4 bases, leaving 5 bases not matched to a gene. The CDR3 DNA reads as TGCGCCAGCAGCCAAGACACAGGGGGCTTAGCAGATACGCAGTATTTT. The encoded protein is CASSQDTGGLADTQYF.

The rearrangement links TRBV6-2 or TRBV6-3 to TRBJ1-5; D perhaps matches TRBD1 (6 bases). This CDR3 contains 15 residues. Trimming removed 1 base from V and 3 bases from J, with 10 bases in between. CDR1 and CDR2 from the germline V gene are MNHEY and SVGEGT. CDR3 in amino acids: CASSYYRDVNQPQHF. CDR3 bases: TGTGCCAGCAGTTACTACAGGGACGTCAATCAGCCCCAGCATTTT.

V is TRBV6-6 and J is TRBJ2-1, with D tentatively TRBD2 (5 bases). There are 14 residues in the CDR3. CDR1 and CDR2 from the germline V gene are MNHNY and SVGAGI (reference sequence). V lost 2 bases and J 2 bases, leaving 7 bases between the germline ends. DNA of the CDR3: TGTGCCAGCAGTTACAGGGAGACCTACAATGAGCAGTTCTTC. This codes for CASSYRETYNEQFF.

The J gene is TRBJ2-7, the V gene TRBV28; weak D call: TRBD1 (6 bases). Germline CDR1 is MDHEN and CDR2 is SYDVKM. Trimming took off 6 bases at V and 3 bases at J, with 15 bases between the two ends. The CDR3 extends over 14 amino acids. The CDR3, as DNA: TGTGCCAGCAGCCCCATCAGGGGACGCTACGAGCAGTACTTC. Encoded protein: CASSPIRGRYEQYF.

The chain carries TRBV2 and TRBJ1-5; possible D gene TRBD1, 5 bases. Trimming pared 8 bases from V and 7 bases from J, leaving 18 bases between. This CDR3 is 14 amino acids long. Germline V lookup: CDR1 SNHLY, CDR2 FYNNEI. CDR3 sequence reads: CASSPPGIGQPQHF. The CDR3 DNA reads TGTGCCAGCTCCCCGCCAGGGATTGGGCAGCCCCAGCATTTT.

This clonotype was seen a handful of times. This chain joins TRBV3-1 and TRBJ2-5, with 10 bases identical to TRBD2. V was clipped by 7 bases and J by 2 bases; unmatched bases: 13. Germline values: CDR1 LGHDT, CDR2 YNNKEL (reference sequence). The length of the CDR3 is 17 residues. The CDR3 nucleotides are TGTGCCAGCACCACACTAGCGGGGTTCCCGGGGCAAGAGACCCAGTACTTC. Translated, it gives CASTTLAGFPGQETQYF.

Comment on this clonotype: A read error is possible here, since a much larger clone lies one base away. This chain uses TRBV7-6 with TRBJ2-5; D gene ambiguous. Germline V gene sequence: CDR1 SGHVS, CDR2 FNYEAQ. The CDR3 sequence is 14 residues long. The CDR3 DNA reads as TGTACCAGCAGCTTAAACAGCCCGAGGGAGACCCAGTACTTC. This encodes CTSSLNSPRETQYF.

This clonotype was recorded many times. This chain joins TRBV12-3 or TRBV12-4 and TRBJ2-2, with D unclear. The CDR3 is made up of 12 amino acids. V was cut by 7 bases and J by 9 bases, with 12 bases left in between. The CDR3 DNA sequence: TGTGCCAGCAACCTAGGGCTTTGGGAGCTGTTTTTT. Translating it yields CASNLGLWELFF.

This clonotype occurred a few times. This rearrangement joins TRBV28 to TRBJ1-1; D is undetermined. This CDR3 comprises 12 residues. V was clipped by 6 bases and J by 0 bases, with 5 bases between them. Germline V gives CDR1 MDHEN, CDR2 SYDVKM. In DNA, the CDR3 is TGTGCCAGCAGAGTAATGAACACTGAAGCTTTCTTT. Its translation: CASRVMNTEAFF.

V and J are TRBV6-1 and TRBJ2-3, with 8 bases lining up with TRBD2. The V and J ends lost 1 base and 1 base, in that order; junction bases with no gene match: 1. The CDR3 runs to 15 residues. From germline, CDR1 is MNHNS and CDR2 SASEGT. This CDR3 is CASSEEAGGTDTQYF. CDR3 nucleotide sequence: TGTGCCAGCAGTGAAGAAGCGGGAGGCACAGATACGCAGTATTTT.

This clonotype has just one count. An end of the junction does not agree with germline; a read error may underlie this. CDR3 protein: CVSSEGWGHPYEQYF. The CDR3 coding sequence is TGTGTCAGCAGTGAAGGGTGGGGACACCCCTACGAGCAGTACTTC. The chain couples TRBV6-1 to TRBJ2-7, with D tentatively TRBD1 (6 bases). The CDR3 contains 15 residues. CDR1 is MNHNS, CDR2 SASEGT, per germline.

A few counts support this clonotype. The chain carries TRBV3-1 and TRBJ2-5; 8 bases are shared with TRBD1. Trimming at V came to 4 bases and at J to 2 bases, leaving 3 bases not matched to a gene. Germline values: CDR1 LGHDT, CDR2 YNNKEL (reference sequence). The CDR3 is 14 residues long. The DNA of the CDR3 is TGTGCCAGCAGCCGGACAGGGAGGCAAGAGACCCAGTACTTC. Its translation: CASSRTGRQETQYF.

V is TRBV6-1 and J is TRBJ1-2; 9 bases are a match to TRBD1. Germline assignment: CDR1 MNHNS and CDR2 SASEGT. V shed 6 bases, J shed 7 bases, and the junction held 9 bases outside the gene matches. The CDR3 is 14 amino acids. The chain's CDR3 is CASRPEDRGGGYTF. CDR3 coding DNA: TGTGCCAGCAGACCCGAGGACAGGGGAGGTGGCTACACCTTC.

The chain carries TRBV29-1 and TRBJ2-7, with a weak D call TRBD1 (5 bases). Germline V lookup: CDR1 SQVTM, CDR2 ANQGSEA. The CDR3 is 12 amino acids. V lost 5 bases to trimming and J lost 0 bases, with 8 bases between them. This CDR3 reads CSVSDSSYEQYV. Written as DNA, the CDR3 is TGCAGCGTTTCCGACAGCTCCTACGAGCAGTACGTC.

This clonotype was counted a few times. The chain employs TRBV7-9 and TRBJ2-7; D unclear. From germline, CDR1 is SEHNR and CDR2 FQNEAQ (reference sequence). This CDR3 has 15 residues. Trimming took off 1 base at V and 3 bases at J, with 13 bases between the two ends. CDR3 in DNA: TGTGCCAGCAGCTTAGGCGACGAGCCGTACTACGAGCAGTACGTC. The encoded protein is CASSLGDEPYYEQYV.

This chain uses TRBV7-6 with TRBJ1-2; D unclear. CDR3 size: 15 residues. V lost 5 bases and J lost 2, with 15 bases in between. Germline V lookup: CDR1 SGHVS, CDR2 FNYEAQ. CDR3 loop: CASSPPTVGNYGYTF. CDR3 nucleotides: TGTGCCAGCAGCCCTCCGACGGTGGGGAACTATGGCTACACCTTC.

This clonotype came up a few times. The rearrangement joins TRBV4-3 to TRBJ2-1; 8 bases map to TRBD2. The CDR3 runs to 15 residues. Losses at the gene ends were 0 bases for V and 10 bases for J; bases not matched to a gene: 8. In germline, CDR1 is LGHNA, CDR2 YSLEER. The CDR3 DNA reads TGCGCCAGCAGCCAAGAGGACGGGGGGGCATGGGAGCAGTTCTTC. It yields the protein CASSQEDGGAWEQFF.

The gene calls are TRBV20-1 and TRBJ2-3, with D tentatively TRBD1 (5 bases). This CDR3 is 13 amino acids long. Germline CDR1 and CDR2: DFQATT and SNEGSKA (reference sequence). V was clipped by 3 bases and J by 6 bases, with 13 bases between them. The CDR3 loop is CSASERPGDTQYF. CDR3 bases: TGCAGTGCTAGTGAACGTCCAGGGGATACGCAGTATTTT.

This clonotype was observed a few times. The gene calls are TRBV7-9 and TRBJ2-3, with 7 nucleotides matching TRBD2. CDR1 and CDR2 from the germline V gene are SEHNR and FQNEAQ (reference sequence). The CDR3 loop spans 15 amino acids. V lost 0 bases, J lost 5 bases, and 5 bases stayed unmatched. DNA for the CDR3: TGTGCCAGCAGCTTAGCGGGGGGGTTCGGAGATACGCAGTATTTT. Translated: CASSLAGGFGDTQYF.

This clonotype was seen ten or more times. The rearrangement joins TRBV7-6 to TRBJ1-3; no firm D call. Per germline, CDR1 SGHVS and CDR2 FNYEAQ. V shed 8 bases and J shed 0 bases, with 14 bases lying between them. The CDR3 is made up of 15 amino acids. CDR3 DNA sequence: TGTGCCAGCGGTAGAGCCGGCGACTCTGGAAACACCATATATTTT. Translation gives CASGRAGDSGNTIYF.

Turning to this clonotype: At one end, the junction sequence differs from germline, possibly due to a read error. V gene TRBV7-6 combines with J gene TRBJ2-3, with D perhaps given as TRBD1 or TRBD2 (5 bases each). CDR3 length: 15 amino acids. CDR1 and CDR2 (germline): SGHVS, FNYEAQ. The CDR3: CVSSLGVGVTDTQYF. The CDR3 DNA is TGTGTCAGCAGCTTAGGGGTGGGGGTCACAGATACGCAGTATTTT.

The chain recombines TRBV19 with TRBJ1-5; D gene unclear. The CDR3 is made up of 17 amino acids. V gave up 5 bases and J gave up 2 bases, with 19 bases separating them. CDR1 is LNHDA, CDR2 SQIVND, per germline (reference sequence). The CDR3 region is CASSPPWAERGNQPQHF. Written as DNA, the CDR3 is TGTGCCAGTAGTCCTCCTTGGGCCGAGCGGGGCAATCAGCCCCAGCATTTT. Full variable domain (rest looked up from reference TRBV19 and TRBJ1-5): DGGITQSPKYLFRKEGQNVTLSCEQNLNHDAMYWYRQDPGQGLRLIYYSQIVNDFQKGDIAEGYSVSREKKESFPLTVTSAQKNPTAFYLCASSPPWAERGNQPQHFGDGTRLSIL.

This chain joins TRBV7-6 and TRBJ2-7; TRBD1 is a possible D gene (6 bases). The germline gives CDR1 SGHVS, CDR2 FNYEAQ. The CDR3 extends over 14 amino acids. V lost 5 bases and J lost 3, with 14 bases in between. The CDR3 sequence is CASSPLRGYYEQYF. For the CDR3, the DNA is TGTGCCAGCAGCCCACTTAGGGGGTACTACGAGCAGTACTTC.

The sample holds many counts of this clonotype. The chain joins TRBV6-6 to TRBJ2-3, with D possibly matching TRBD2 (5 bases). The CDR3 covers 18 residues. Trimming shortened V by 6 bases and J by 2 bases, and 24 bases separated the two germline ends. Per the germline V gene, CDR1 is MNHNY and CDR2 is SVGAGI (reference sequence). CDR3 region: CASRVSGSRPSYTDTQYF. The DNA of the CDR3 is TGTGCCAGCAGGGTCTCGGGGAGCAGGCCCTCCTACACAGATACGCAGTATTTT.

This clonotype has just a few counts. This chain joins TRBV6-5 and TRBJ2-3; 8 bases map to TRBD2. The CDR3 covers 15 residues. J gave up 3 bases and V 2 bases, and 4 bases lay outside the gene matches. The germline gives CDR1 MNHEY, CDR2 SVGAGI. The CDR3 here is CASSYDTGGTDTQYF. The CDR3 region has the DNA TGTGCCAGCAGTTACGATACGGGGGGGACAGATACGCAGTATTTT.

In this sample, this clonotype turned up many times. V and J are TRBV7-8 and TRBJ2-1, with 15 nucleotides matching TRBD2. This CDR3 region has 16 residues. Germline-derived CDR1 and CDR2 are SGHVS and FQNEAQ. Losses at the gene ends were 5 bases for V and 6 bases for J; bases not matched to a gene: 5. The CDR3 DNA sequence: TGTGCCAGCAGCCCCGGGACTAGCGGGGGGAGCAATGAGCAGTTCTTC. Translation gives CASSPGTSGGSNEQFF.